The entry that follows covers one TCR beta chain sequence. These data are taken from a study of T-cell reconstitution after alpha-beta-depleted transplantation in children. For TCRbeta, the library was prepared with unique molecular identifiers. MiXCR, run by TCRdb on the PCR reads, gives a single entry per CDR3 protein. The sample shows 95,000 to 150,000 distinct CDR3 sequences, about 23% of them seen only once. Germline V gene data show CDR1 as DFQATT and CDR2 as SNEGSKA (reference sequence). V trimming: 0 bases; J trimming: 5 bases; junction bases outside the gene matches: 6. The CDR3 totals 15 residues.

This receptor was obtained from a male patient aged 2-9 years who had a stem cell transplant for chronic granulomatous disease, so the T cells may come from the graft donor. Specimen: PBMCs, mostly from graft donor cells, collected 180 days after TCRalphabeta/CD19-depleted stem cell transplant. The V call is TRBV20-1, the J call TRBJ1-1, with 10 nucleotides matching TRBD1. CDR3 protein: CSARDWDRGVTEAFF. The CDR3 nucleotides are TGCAGTGCTAGAGATTGGGACAGGGGTGTTACTGAAGCTTTCTTT.